Below are 5 T cell receptor beta chains sequenced from a single sample in a study of blood T cell repertoires in COVID-19. Measured with immunoSEQ multiplex PCR; TCRdb has only the in-frame clones, and not every one. This table has 46,000 or so clones, roughly 86% appearing once. The source material was peripheral blood. Source of these receptors: a man in his sixties with active or convalescent COVID-19.

The CDR3 region is CASSLSWGRQETQYF. The CDR3 DNA reads TGTGCCAGCAGTTTGTCATGGGGGAGGCAAGAGACCCAGTACTTC. The chain uses TRBV27 and TRBJ2-5; weak D call: TRBD2 (6 bases). This CDR3 is built from 15 residues. Germline CDR1 MNHEY, CDR2 SMNVEV (reference sequence). Trimming shortened V by 3 bases and J by 2 bases, and 13 bases separated the two germline ends.

This sequence joins TRBV6-1 and TRBJ2-1; D not certain. CDR3 size: 14 residues. Germline V gene data show CDR1 as MNHNS and CDR2 as SASEGT. The ends were cut back, 3 bases at V and 4 bases at J, with 10 bases in the middle. The CDR3 region is CASSEVAVYNEQFF. In DNA form, the CDR3 reads TGTGCCAGCAGTGAGGTAGCAGTTTACAATGAGCAGTTCTTC.

V gene TRBV4-1 combines with J gene TRBJ1-2; a possible D gene is TRBD1 (5 bases). The CDR3 has 15 residues. V lost 1 base to trimming and J lost 8 bases, with 17 bases between them. Germline CDR1 MGHRA, CDR2 YSYEKL. CDR3 bases: TGCGCCAGCAGCCAAGCCATAGCCGGGGCGGGAGGCTACACCTTC. It specifies CASSQAIAGAGGYTF.

This clone was picked up one time. The J gene is TRBJ2-1, the V gene TRBV2; 10 nucleotides match TRBD1. The germline CDR1 and CDR2 sequences are SNHLY and FYNNEI. CDR3 length: 15 amino acids. J was trimmed by 1 base and V by 7 bases; bases with no gene match: 4. The CDR3 loop is CASTWDRGSYNEQFF. The CDR3 nucleotides are TGTGCCAGCACCTGGGACAGGGGATCCTACAATGAGCAGTTCTTC.

J is TRBJ2-7 and V is TRBV19, with 7 positions matching TRBD1. Trimming removed 6 bases from V and 5 bases from J; junction bases left unmatched: 4. The CDR3 has 12 amino acids. The germline CDR1 and CDR2 sequences are LNHDA and SQIVND (reference sequence). CDR3 sequence: CASSWTGHEQYF. The CDR3 DNA sequence: TGTGCCAGTAGCTGGACAGGCCACGAGCAGTACTTC.